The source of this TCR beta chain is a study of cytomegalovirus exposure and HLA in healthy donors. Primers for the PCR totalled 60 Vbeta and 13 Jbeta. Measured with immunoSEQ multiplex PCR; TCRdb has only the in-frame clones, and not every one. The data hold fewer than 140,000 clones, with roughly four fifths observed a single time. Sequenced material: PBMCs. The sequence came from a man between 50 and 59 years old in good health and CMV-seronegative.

CDR3 region: CASSLDRSYYGYTF. The CDR3, as DNA: TGTGCCAGCAGCTTGGACAGGTCCTACTATGGCTACACCTTC. The V and J genes are TRBV5-6 and TRBJ1-2; D is perhaps TRBD1 (5 bases). This CDR3 is built from 14 residues. V lost 0 bases and J 3 bases, leaving 9 bases between the germline ends. Germline CDR1 is SGHDT and CDR2 is YYEEEE.